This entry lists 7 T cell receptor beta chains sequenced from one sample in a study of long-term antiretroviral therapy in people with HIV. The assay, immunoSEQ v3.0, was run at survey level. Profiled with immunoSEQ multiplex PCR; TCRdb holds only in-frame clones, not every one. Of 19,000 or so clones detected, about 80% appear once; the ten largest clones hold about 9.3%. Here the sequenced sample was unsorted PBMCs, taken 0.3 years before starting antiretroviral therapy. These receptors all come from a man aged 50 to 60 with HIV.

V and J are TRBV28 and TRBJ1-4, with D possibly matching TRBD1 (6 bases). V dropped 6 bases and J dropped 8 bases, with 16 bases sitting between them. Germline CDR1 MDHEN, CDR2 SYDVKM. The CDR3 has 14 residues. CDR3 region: CASRTQGIGEKLFF. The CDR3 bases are TGTGCCAGCAGAACACAGGGAATTGGCGAAAAACTGTTTTTT.

The CDR3: CASSWTSGSYNEQFF. CDR3 DNA: TGTGCCAGCAGTTGGACTAGCGGCTCCTACAATGAGCAGTTCTTC. The rearrangement joins TRBV6-5 to TRBJ2-1; 10 bases are a match to TRBD2. Germline V CDR1 and CDR2: MNHEY, SVGAGI. The CDR3 covers 15 residues. V dropped 4 bases and J dropped 0; count of bases not matched to a gene: 0.

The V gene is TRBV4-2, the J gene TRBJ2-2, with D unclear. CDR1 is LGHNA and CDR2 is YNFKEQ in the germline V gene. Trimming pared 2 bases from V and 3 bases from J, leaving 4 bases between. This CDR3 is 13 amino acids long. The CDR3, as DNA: TGTGCCAGCAGCCAACACGACACCGGGGAGCTGTTTTTT. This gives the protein CASSQHDTGELFF.

The CDR3 spells CASSLSAGEYNEQFF. CDR3 coding DNA: TGTGCCAGCAGCTTATCGGCCGGGGAATACAATGAGCAGTTCTTC. The gene calls are TRBV7-3 and TRBJ2-1; D is perhaps TRBD2 (5 bases). Germline V gene lookup returns CDR1 SGHTA and CDR2 FQGTGA. Trimming left V 2 bases short and J 4 bases short, with 12 bases between. CDR3 length: 15 amino acids.

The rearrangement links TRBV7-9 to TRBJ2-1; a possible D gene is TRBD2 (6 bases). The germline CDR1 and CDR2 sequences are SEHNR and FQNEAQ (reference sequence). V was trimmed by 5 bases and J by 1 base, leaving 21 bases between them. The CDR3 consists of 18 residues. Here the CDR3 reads CASSPLRPGEISYNEQFF. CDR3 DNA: TGTGCCAGCAGCCCCTTACGCCCGGGAGAAATTTCCTACAATGAGCAGTTCTTC.

This chain's CDR3 is CASSPGLASSYEQYF. The CDR3 nucleotides are TGTGCCAGCTCACCCGGACTAGCGTCCTCCTACGAGCAGTACTTC. This sequence joins TRBV18 and TRBJ2-7; 9 bases agree with TRBD2. Looked up from germline, CDR1 is KGHSH and CDR2 is LQKENI. This CDR3 region has 15 residues. The trim removed 3 bases at V and 0 bases at J, leaving 3 bases unmatched.

The CDR3 protein is CASSWAVGNTIYF. For the CDR3, the DNA is TGTGCCAGCAGTTGGGCCGTTGGAAACACCATATATTTT. The J gene is TRBJ1-3, the V gene TRBV6-5, with D unclear. Germline lookup yields CDR1 MNHEY and CDR2 SVGAGI. Trimming pared 4 bases from V and 3 bases from J, leaving 7 bases between. The CDR3 sequence is 13 residues long.